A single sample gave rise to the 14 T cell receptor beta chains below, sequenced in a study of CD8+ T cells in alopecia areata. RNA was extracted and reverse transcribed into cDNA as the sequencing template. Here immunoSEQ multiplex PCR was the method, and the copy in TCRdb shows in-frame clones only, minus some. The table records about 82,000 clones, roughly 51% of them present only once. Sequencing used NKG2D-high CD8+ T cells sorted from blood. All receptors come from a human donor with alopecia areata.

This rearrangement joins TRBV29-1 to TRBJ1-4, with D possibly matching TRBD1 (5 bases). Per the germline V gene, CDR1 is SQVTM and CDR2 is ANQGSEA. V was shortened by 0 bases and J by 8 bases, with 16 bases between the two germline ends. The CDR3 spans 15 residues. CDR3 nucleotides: TGCAGCGTTGAAGAACGGGGCAGGCTGGGGGAAAAACTGTTTTTT. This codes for CSVEERGRLGEKLFF.

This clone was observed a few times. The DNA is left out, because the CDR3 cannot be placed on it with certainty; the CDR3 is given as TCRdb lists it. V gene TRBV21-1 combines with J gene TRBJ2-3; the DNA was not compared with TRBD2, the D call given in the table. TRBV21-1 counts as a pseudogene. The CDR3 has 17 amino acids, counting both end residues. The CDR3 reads CASSKWGAGAGTDTQYF.

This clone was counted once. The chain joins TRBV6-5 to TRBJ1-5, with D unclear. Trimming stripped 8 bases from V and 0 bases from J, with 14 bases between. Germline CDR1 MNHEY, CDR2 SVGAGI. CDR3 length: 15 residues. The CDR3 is CASATGQDSNQPQHF. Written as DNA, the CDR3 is TGTGCCAGCGCCACCGGGCAGGATAGCAATCAGCCCCAGCATTTT.

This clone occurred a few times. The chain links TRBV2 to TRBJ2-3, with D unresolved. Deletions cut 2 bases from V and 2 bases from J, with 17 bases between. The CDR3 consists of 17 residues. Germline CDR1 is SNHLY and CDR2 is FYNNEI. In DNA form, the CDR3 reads TGTGCCAGCAGTGAATATCAACGCACCGAAATCACAGATACGCAGTATTTT. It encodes CASSEYQRTEITDTQYF.

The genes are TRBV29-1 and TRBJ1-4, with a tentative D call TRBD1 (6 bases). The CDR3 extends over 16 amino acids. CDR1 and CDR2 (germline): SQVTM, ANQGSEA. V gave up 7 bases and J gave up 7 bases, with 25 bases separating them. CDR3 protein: CSAWIHPRGAVEKLFF. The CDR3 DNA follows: TGCAGCGCCTGGATCCATCCGCGGGGGGCAGTTGAAAAACTGTTTTTT.

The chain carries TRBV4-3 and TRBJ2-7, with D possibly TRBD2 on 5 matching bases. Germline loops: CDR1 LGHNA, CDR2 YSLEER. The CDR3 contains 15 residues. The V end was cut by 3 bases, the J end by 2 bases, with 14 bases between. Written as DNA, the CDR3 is TGCGCCAGCAGCCAGGCGACTACCGCAGCCTACGAGCAGTACTTC. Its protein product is CASSQATTAAYEQYF.

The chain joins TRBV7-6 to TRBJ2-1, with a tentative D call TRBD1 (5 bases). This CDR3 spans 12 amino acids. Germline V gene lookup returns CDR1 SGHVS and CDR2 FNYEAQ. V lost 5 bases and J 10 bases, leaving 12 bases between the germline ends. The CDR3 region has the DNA TGTGCCAGCAGCGCAGACAGAAGGGAGCAGTTCTTC. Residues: CASSADRREQFF.

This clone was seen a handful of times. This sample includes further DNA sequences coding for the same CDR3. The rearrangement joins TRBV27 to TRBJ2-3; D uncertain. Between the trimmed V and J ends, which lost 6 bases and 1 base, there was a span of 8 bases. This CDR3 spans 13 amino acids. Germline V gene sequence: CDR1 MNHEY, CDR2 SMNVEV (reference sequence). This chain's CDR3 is CASSLLGTDTQYF. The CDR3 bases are TGTGCCAGCAGCTTACTTGGCACAGATACGCAGTATTTT.

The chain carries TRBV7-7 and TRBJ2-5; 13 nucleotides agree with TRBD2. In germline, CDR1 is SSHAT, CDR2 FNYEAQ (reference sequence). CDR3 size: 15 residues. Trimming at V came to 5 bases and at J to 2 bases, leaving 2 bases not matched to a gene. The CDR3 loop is CASSPGLAGQETQYF. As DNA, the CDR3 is TGTGCCAGCAGCCCGGGACTAGCGGGGCAAGAGACCCAGTACTTC. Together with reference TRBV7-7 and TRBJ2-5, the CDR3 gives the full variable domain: GAGVSQSPRYKVTKRGQDVTLRCDPISSHATLYWYQQALGQGPEFLTYFNYEAQPDKSGLPSDRFSAERPEGSISTLTIQRTEQRDSAMYRCASSPGLAGQETQYFGPGTRLLVL.

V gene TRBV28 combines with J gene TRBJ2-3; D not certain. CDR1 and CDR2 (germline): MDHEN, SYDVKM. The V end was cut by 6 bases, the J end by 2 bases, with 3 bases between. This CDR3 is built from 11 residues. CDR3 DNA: TGTGCCAGCAGGGTCACAGATACGCAGTATTTT. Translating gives CASRVTDTQYF.

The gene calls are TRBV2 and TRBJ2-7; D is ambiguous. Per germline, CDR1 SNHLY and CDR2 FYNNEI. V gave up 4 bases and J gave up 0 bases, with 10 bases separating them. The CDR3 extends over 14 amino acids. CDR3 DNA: TGTGCCAGCAGTGGCGACCTTGGCTCCTACGAGCAGTACTTC. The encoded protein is CASSGDLGSYEQYF.

The DNA for the CDR3 is TGCAGCGTCGGACAGACCGATAACTATGGCTACACCTTC. This codes for CSVGQTDNYGYTF. The chain employs TRBV29-1 and TRBJ1-2; possibly TRBD1 for D (6 bases). The CDR3 has 13 residues. From germline, CDR1 is SQVTM and CDR2 ANQGSEA. Trimming shortened V by 6 bases and J by 1 base, and 12 bases separated the two germline ends.

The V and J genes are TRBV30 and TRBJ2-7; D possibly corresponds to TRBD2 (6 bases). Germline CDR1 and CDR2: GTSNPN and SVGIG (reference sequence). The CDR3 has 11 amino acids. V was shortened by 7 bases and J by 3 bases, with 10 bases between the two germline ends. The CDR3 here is CASIGGYEQYF. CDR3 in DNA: TGTGCCTCGATCGGGGGCTACGAGCAGTACTTC. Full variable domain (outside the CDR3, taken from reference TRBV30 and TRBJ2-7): SQTIHQWPATLVQPVGSPLSLECTVEGTSNPNLYWYRQAAGRGLQLLFYSVGIGQISSEVPQNLSASRPQDRQFILSSKKLLLSDSGFYLCASIGGYEQYFGPGTRLTVT.

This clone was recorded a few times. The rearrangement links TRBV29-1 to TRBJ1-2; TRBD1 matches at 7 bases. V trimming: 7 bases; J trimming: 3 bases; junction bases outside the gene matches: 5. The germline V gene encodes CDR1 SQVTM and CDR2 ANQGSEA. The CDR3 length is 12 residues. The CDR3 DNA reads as TGCAGCGGAGAAACAGGGGACTATGGCTACACCTTC. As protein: CSGETGDYGYTF.